One sample yielded the 32 T cell receptor beta chains listed below, sequenced in a study of cytomegalovirus exposure and HLA in healthy donors. The PCR used 60 Vbeta and 13 Jbeta primers. Assay: immunoSEQ multiplex PCR; the TCRdb copy retains only in-frame clones and omits some. This sample has about 190,000 clones, with 87% found just once. Sequencing was done on a sample of PBMCs. The receptors were sampled from a boy aged 2 to 10 in good health and CMV-seronegative.

This clone showed up just once. The chain employs TRBV6-1 and TRBJ2-5; 9 bases fit TRBD1. The J call could be wrong; TRBJ2-7 is a better fit for the DNA end. The CDR3 sequence is 15 residues long. In germline, CDR1 is MNHNS, CDR2 SASEGT. This CDR3 reads CASRRPGTGSYEQYF. The CDR3 coding sequence is TGTGCCAGCAGGAGGCCCGGGACAGGGTCCTACGAGCAGTACTTC.

The rearrangement uses TRBV28 and TRBJ1-5; 7 nucleotides line up with TRBD1. In germline, CDR1 is MDHEN, CDR2 SYDVKM. The CDR3 spans 16 residues. V lost 6 bases, J lost 4 bases, and 12 bases stayed unmatched. The CDR3 nucleotides read TGTGCCAGCAGCATAAGGACAGGCCCCGGGAATCAGCCCCAGCATTTT. Its protein product is CASSIRTGPGNQPQHF.

The chain uses TRBV25-1 and TRBJ1-2, with D possibly being TRBD1 (6 bases). The CDR3 extends over 11 amino acids. V lost 6 bases and J lost 6, with 8 bases in between. Germline V CDR1 and CDR2: MGHDK, SYGVNS. CDR3 in amino acids: CASRRQDGYTF. The CDR3 bases are TGTGCCAGCAGGCGACAGGATGGCTACACCTTC.

The genes are TRBV7-2 and TRBJ1-5; TRBD1 aligns across 7 bases. There are 14 residues in the CDR3. V dropped 6 bases and J dropped 3; count of bases not matched to a gene: 5. Germline V gives CDR1 SGHTA, CDR2 FQGNSA. CDR3 sequence reads: CASSFGQVNQPQHF. The CDR3 DNA sequence: TGTGCCAGCAGTTTCGGACAGGTCAATCAGCCCCAGCATTTT.

The gene calls are TRBV27 and TRBJ1-1; D is undetermined. This CDR3 has 15 amino acids. The V and J ends lost 5 bases and 0 bases respectively, with 13 bases between them. Per germline, CDR1 MNHEY and CDR2 SMNVEV (reference sequence). CDR3 in DNA: TGTGCCAGCAGTCCCCGCGCGGAGTTGAACACTGAAGCTTTCTTT. Protein sequence: CASSPRAELNTEAFF.

Regarding this clone: One junction end does not reproduce the germline sequence, and a read error may be involved. This rearrangement joins TRBV7-9 to TRBJ2-7, with 9 bases matching TRBD1. Per the germline V gene, CDR1 is SEHNR and CDR2 is FQNEAQ (reference sequence). The CDR3 length is 15 residues. The CDR3 nucleotides read TGTTCCAGCAGCCCATCGTCGACAGGGGGCTACGAGCAGTACTTC. This sequence encodes CSSSPSSTGGYEQYF.

The rearrangement uses TRBV27 and TRBJ2-7; 12 bases are a match to TRBD1. CDR1 MNHEY and CDR2 SMNVEV come from the germline V gene (reference sequence). The trim removed 3 bases at V and 3 bases at J, leaving 12 bases unmatched. There are 18 residues in the CDR3. This CDR3 is CASSLAPGQGALYYEQYF. The CDR3 coding sequence is TGTGCCAGCAGTTTGGCACCGGGACAGGGGGCTCTTTACTACGAGCAGTACTTC.

The V and J genes are TRBV9 and TRBJ2-7; TRBD1 matches at 8 bases. With V trimmed by 4 bases and J by 3 bases, 9 bases remained unmatched. The CDR3 loop spans 15 amino acids. Germline lookup yields CDR1 SGDLS and CDR2 YYNGEE. In nucleotides, the CDR3 is TGTGCCAGCAGCCCACCCGGGACAGGACTCTACGAGCAGTACTTC. It encodes CASSPPGTGLYEQYF. Combining the CDR3 with reference TRBV9 and TRBJ2-7 gives the whole variable domain DSGVTQTPKHLITATGQRVTLRCSPRSGDLSVYWYQQSLDQGLQFLIQYYNGEERAKGNILERFSAQQFPDLHSELNLSSLELGDSALYFCASSPPGTGLYEQYFGPGTRLTVT.

The chain recombines TRBV10-3 with TRBJ2-2; perhaps TRBD1 as D (6 bases). V was pared by 11 bases and J by 1 base, with 14 bases between. Looked up from germline, CDR1 is ENHRY and CDR2 is SYGVKD. CDR3 size: 14 residues. The CDR3 DNA sequence: TGTGCCGGCAAGGGGGAGCTGAACACCGGGGAGCTGTTTTTT. Translating it yields CAGKGELNTGELFF.

This clone was seen a single time. The chain recombines TRBV11-2 with TRBJ2-1; 8 bases align to TRBD2. The CDR3 length is 19 residues. Trimming took 3 bases from V and 4 from J; bases not matched to a gene: 17. CDR1 is SGHAT, CDR2 FQNNGV, per germline. CDR3 in DNA: TGTGCCAGCAGCTTCCTAGCCGGAGTAGCGGGGTATCCTTACAATGAGCAGTTCTTC. Amino acids: CASSFLAGVAGYPYNEQFF.

This rearrangement joins TRBV9 to TRBJ2-1, with TRBD2 matching 7 bases. CDR1 and CDR2 from the germline V gene are SGDLS and YYNGEE. The CDR3 has 15 residues. V lost 2 bases and J lost 4; bases outside the gene matches: 6. The CDR3 reads CASSVSGEGYNEQFF. CDR3 bases: TGTGCCAGCAGCGTTTCTGGGGAGGGGTACAATGAGCAGTTCTTC.

The V gene is TRBV5-6, the J gene TRBJ1-2; D perhaps matches TRBD1 (5 bases). CDR3 length: 17 residues. Germline V lookup: CDR1 SGHDT, CDR2 YYEEEE. V was cut by 5 bases and J by 7 bases, with 27 bases left in between. Here the CDR3 DNA reads TGTGCCAGCAGACCTTCCCCGGAGGGGAAACTGATCACTGGCTACACCTTC. Its translation: CASRPSPEGKLITGYTF.

This rearrangement joins TRBV9 to TRBJ2-3; D may be TRBD2 (5 bases). Looked up from germline, CDR1 is SGDLS and CDR2 is YYNGEE. The CDR3 is made up of 17 amino acids. V gave up 3 bases and J gave up 0 bases, with 17 bases separating them. The CDR3 loop reads CASSAGEGIFSTDTQYF. The CDR3 DNA reads as TGTGCCAGCAGCGCAGGCGAGGGTATTTTTAGCACAGATACGCAGTATTTT. Full variable domain (remainder filled in from reference TRBV9 and TRBJ2-3): DSGVTQTPKHLITATGQRVTLRCSPRSGDLSVYWYQQSLDQGLQFLIQYYNGEERAKGNILERFSAQQFPDLHSELNLSSLELGDSALYFCASSAGEGIFSTDTQYFGPGTRLTVL.

V is TRBV4-1 and J is TRBJ2-3; tentative D call: TRBD2 (5 bases). The V end was cut by 0 bases, the J end by 4 bases, with 20 bases between. The V gene's germline CDR1 is MGHRA and CDR2 YSYEKL. The CDR3 totals 18 residues. The CDR3 reads CASSQEAGGSERADTQYF. The CDR3 nucleotides are TGCGCCAGCAGCCAAGAAGCCGGAGGATCAGAAAGGGCAGATACGCAGTATTTT.

This chain connects TRBV27 to TRBJ2-5; 11 bases line up with TRBD1. The J call could be wrong; TRBJ2-7 is a better fit for the DNA end. The CDR3 loop spans 17 amino acids. From germline, CDR1 is MNHEY and CDR2 SMNVEV (reference sequence). DNA of the CDR3: TGTGCCAGCAGTTTACAAGGGATAGGGACAGGGGGCTACGAGCAGTACTTC. Translation: CASSLQGIGTGGYEQYF.

The CDR3: CASSVTRNTEAFF. The CDR3 nucleotides read TGTGCCAGCAGCGTAACTCGGAACACTGAAGCTTTCTTT. This chain uses TRBV9 with TRBJ1-1; D gene ambiguous. CDR1 is SGDLS and CDR2 is YYNGEE in the germline V gene. Between the trimmed V and J ends, which lost 1 base and 1 base, there was a span of 5 bases. The CDR3 consists of 13 residues.

This rearrangement joins TRBV7-9 to TRBJ1-5, with a weak D call TRBD1 (6 bases). Trimming cost V 5 bases and J 5 bases, with 13 bases left between them. The CDR3 has 14 amino acids. The V gene's germline CDR1 is SEHNR and CDR2 FQNEAQ (reference sequence). The CDR3: CASSPTGGDQPQHF. The CDR3 region has the DNA TGTGCCAGCAGCCCGACAGGTGGGGATCAGCCCCAGCATTTT.

The V gene is TRBV9, the J gene TRBJ1-2; possibly TRBD1 for D (5 bases). CDR1 is SGDLS and CDR2 is YYNGEE in the germline V gene. V was cut by 0 bases and J by 2 bases, with 11 bases left in between. The length of the CDR3 is 15 residues. As DNA, the CDR3 is TGTGCCAGCAGCGTAGATGGGGCCCGGAACTATGGCTACACCTTC. It specifies CASSVDGARNYGYTF.

This chain connects TRBV28 to TRBJ2-5; 8 bases are a match to TRBD1. V trimming: 3 bases; J trimming: 11 bases; junction bases outside the gene matches: 8. Germline V gives CDR1 MDHEN, CDR2 SYDVKM. The length of the CDR3 is 13 residues. The CDR3 nucleotides are TGTGCCAGCAGTTTTGGACAGGGTGGAGAGCAGTACTTC. Translated, it gives CASSFGQGGEQYF.

V usage is TRBV9 and J usage is TRBJ1-4; D is perhaps TRBD1 (5 bases). With 3 bases removed from V and 4 bases from J, the gap between germline ends came to 10 bases. This CDR3 has 14 amino acids. Looked up from germline, CDR1 is SGDLS and CDR2 is YYNGEE. CDR3 in amino acids: CASSGGLFNEKLFF. The DNA for the CDR3 is TGTGCCAGCAGCGGGGGACTGTTTAATGAAAAACTGTTTTTT.

The genes are TRBV7-9 and TRBJ2-7; D perhaps matches TRBD2 (6 bases). The CDR3 consists of 13 residues. Germline V lookup: CDR1 SEHNR, CDR2 FQNEAQ (reference sequence). The germline V and J ends were trimmed by 5 bases and 3 bases, with 11 bases remaining between them. The CDR3 region has the DNA TGTGCCAGCAGCGCGCCGGGACTCTACGAGCAGTACTTC. Its protein is CASSAPGLYEQYF.

The J gene is TRBJ2-2, the V gene TRBV5-1; D is possibly TRBD2 (6 bases). The CDR3 is 15 amino acids. Germline values: CDR1 SGHRS, CDR2 YFSETQ. Trimming left V 0 bases short and J 5 bases short, with 11 bases between. The CDR3 coding sequence is TGCGCCAGCAGCTTGGAATCTGCGGGGACCGGGGAGCTGTTTTTT. This translates into CASSLESAGTGELFF. Combining the CDR3 with reference TRBV5-1 and TRBJ2-2 gives the whole variable domain KAGVTQTPRYLIKTRGQQVTLSCSPISGHRSVSWYQQTPGQGLQFLFEYFSETQRNKGNFPGRFSGRQFSNSRSEMNVSTLELGDSALYLCASSLESAGTGELFFGEGSRLTVL.

The rearrangement joins TRBV5-6 to TRBJ2-3; maybe TRBD2 (6 bases). The CDR3 is 17 residues long. Trimming removed 0 bases from V and 3 bases from J, with 17 bases in between. Germline V gives CDR1 SGHDT, CDR2 YYEEEE. CDR3 bases: TGTGCCAGCAGCTTGGTGGGAACTAGCCCGGGTACAGATACGCAGTATTTT. This sequence encodes CASSLVGTSPGTDTQYF.

This sequence joins TRBV2 and TRBJ2-3; 8 positions agree with TRBD2. Germline CDR1 reads SNHLY; CDR2 reads FYNNEI. V was pared by 8 bases and J by 1 base, with 17 bases of the junction left unmatched. The CDR3 extends over 18 amino acids. This chain's CDR3 is CASGEMAGGPQGTDTQYF. The CDR3 nucleotides are TGTGCCAGCGGCGAAATGGCGGGGGGCCCACAGGGCACAGATACGCAGTATTTT.

In its sample, this clone was seen once. The V and J genes are TRBV21-1 and TRBJ1-6; the DNA was not used to check the table's D call, TRBD1. TRBV21-1 is deemed a pseudogene. This CDR3 has 13 amino acids. The CDR3 DNA reads as TGTGCCAGCAGCTCGACAGGGGGCACACCCCTCCACTTT. Its translation: CASSSTGGTPLHF.

V usage is TRBV7-9 and J usage is TRBJ1-4, with D hard to call. This CDR3 has 15 residues. The V end lost 5 bases, the J end lost 3 bases, and 13 bases lay between the germline ends. Per the germline V gene, CDR1 is SEHNR and CDR2 is FQNEAQ (reference sequence). CDR3 DNA: TGTGCCAGCAGCGGGCGTAGGTTGGCTAATGAAAAACTGTTTTTT. Encoded protein: CASSGRRLANEKLFF. The complete variable domain, with remaining parts taken from reference TRBV7-9 and TRBJ1-4, reads DTGVSQNPRHKITKRGQNVTFRCDPISEHNRLYWYRQTLGQGPEFLTYFQNEAQLEKSRLLSDRFSAERPKGSFSTLEIQRTEQGDSAMYLCASSGRRLANEKLFFGSGTQLSVL.

Concerning this clone itself: A junction end diverges from the germline sequence, so it may reflect a read error. CDR3 sequence: CSSSWGENEQFF. Here the CDR3 DNA reads TGTTCCAGCAGCTGGGGCGAAAATGAGCAGTTCTTC. This rearrangement joins TRBV7-9 to TRBJ2-1; maybe TRBD1 (5 bases). Germline V gene lookup returns CDR1 SEHNR and CDR2 FQNEAQ (reference sequence). The length of the CDR3 is 12 residues.

V is TRBV27 and J is TRBJ1-6; unclear D gene. The CDR3 consists of 12 residues. The V gene's germline CDR1 is MNHEY and CDR2 SMNVEV (reference sequence). Between the trimmed V and J ends, which lost 3 bases and 7 bases, there was a span of 4 bases. The CDR3: CASSFQNSPLHF. The CDR3 bases are TGTGCCAGCAGTTTTCAAAATTCACCCCTCCACTTT.

In its sample, this clone was seen once. V and J are TRBV6-5 and TRBJ2-3; D gene uncertain. V lost 4 bases, J lost 4 bases, and 15 bases lay in between. CDR1 and CDR2 (germline): MNHEY, SVGAGI. The CDR3 runs to 15 residues. CDR3 in DNA: TGTGCCAGCAGTTCTCTAGAGGCGCCGCCAGATACGCAGTATTTT. This gives the protein CASSSLEAPPDTQYF.

The chain is built from TRBV28 and TRBJ1-1, with D hard to call. The germline gives CDR1 MDHEN, CDR2 SYDVKM. This CDR3 comprises 14 residues. V lost 3 bases and J 5 bases, leaving 13 bases between the germline ends. CDR3 residues: CASSFSLRRTEAFF. CDR3 nucleotide sequence: TGTGCCAGCAGTTTTAGTTTGAGGAGGACTGAAGCTTTCTTT. The full variable domain, completed using reference TRBV28 and TRBJ1-1, is DVKVTQSSRYLVKRTGEKVFLECVQDMDHENMFWYRQDPGLGLRLIYFSYDVKMKEKGDIPEGYSVSREKKERFSLILESASTNQTSMYLCASSFSLRRTEAFFGQGTRLTVV.

J is TRBJ2-3 and V is TRBV14; unclear D gene. Germline V gene lookup returns CDR1 SGHDN and CDR2 FVKESK. V lost 1 base and J 2 bases, leaving 4 bases between the germline ends. CDR3 length: 13 amino acids. The CDR3 here is CASSQVNTDTQYF. Here the CDR3 DNA reads TGTGCCAGCAGCCAAGTCAACACAGATACGCAGTATTTT.

The rearrangement links TRBV19 to TRBJ1-2, with 11 bases aligning to TRBD1. From germline, CDR1 is LNHDA and CDR2 SQIVND (reference sequence). CDR3 length: 21 amino acids. V lost 6 bases, J lost 6 bases, and 27 bases stayed unmatched. Here the CDR3 DNA reads TGTGCCAGTAGGAACTACTGGGACAGGGGGGGACGGCCGACCTCCACAAATGGCTACACCTTC. Translating it yields CASRNYWDRGGRPTSTNGYTF.